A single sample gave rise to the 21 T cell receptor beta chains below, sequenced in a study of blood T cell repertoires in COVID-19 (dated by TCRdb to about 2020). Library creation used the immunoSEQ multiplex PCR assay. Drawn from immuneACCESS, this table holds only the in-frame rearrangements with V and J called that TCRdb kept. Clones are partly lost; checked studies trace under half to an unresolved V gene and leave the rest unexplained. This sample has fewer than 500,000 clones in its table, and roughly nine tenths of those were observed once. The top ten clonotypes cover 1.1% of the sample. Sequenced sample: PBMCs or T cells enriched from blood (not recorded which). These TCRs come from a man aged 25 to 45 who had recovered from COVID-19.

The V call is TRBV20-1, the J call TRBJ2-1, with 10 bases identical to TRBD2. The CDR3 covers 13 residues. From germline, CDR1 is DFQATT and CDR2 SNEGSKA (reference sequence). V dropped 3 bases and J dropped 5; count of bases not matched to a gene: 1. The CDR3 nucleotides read TGCAGTGCTAGTAGCGGGAGGCACAATGAGCAGTTCTTC. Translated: CSASSGRHNEQFF.

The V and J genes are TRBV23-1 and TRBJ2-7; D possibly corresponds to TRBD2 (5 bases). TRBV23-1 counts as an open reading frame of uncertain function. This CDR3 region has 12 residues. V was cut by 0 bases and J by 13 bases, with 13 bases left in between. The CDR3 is CASSQSVGEEYF. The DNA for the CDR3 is TGCGCCAGCAGTCAATCAGTCGGGGAAGAATACTTC.

The CDR3 sequence: CASGSPDSAAFF. CDR3 coding DNA: TGTGCTAGTGGTTCGCCCGATTCCGCGGCTTTCTTT. This sequence joins TRBV12-5 and TRBJ1-1; D gene ambiguous. From germline, CDR1 is LGHNT and CDR2 FRNRAP. The CDR3 is 12 residues long. The V end was cut by 4 bases, the J end by 11 bases, with 14 bases between.

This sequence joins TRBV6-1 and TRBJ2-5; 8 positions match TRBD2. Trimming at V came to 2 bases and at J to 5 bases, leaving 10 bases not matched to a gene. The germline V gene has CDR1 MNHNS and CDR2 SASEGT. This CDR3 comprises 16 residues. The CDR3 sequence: CASSEQPGLAGETQYF. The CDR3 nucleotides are TGTGCCAGCAGTGAACAGCCAGGACTAGCCGGGGAGACCCAGTACTTC.

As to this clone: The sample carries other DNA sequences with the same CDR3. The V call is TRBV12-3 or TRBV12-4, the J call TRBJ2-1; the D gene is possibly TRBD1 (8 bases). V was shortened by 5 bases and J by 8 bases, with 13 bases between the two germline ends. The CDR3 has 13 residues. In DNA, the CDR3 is TGTGCCAGCAGTCGTACAGGGGGGGATGAGCAGTTCTTC. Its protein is CASSRTGGDEQFF.

In DNA, the CDR3 is TGTGCCTGGAGCCGCTCGCAGGGGTTCGGTGAGCAGTTCTTC. It encodes CAWSRSQGFGEQFF. The V and J genes are TRBV30 and TRBJ2-1; perhaps TRBD1 as D (6 bases). The CDR3 sequence is 14 residues long. Trimming removed 3 bases from V and 9 bases from J, with 18 bases in between. Germline values: CDR1 GTSNPN, CDR2 SVGIG (reference sequence).

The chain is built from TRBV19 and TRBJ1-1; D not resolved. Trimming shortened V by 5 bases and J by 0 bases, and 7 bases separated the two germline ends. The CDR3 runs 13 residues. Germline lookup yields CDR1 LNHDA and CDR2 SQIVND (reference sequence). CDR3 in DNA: TGTGCCAGTAGTGCGAGATTGAACACTGAAGCTTTCTTT. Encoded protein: CASSARLNTEAFF.

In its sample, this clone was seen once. As DNA, the CDR3 is TGTGCCAGCAGTTCACCGAGCGGGAGCTCCTACAATGAGCAGTTCTTC. This translates into CASSSPSGSSYNEQFF. The chain couples TRBV28 to TRBJ2-1; 8 bases map to TRBD2. CDR1 MDHEN and CDR2 SYDVKM come from the germline V gene. The CDR3 sequence is 16 residues long. Losses at the gene ends were 4 bases for V and 0 bases for J; bases not matched to a gene: 5.

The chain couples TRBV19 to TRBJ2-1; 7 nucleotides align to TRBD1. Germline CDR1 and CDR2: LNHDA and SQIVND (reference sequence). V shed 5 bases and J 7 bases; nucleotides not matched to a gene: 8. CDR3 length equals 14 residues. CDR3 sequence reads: CASSLTGQRNEQFF. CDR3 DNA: TGTGCCAGTAGTCTAACGGGACAGCGGAATGAGCAGTTCTTC.

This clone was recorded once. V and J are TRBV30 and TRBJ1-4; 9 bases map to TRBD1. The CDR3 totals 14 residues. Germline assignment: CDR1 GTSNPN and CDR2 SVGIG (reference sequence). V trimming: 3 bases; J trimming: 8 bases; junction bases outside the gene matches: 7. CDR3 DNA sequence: TGTGCCTGGAGGGGGGGACAGGGAAAAGAAAAACTGTTTTTT. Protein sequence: CAWRGGQGKEKLFF.

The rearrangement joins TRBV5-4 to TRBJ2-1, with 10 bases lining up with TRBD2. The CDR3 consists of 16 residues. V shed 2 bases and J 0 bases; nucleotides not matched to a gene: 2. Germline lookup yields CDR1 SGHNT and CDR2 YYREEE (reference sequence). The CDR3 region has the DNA TGTGCCAGCAGCTTAGCGGGAGGGACCTCCTACAATGAGCAGTTCTTC. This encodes CASSLAGGTSYNEQFF.

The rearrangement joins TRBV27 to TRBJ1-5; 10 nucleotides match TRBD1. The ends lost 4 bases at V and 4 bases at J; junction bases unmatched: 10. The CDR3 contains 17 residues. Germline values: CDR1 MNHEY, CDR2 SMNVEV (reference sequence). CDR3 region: CASSSPGQGKGNQPQHF. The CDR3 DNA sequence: TGTGCCAGCAGTTCCCCGGGACAGGGGAAGGGGAATCAGCCCCAGCATTTT.

The CDR3 protein is CATSVGAGNQPQHF. CDR3 nucleotide sequence: TGTGCCACCAGTGTTGGGGCGGGCAATCAGCCCCAGCATTTT. The chain combines TRBV24-1 with TRBJ1-5; the D gene is possibly TRBD1 (5 bases). There are 14 residues in the CDR3. Germline assignment: CDR1 KGHDR and CDR2 SFDVKD. V lost 5 bases and J 2 bases, leaving 9 bases between the germline ends.

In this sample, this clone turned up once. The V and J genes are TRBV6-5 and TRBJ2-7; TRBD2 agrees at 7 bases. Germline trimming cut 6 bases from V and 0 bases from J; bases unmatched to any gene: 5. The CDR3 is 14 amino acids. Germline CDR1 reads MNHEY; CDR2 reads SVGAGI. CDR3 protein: CASSRAGNSYEQYF. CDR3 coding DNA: TGTGCCAGCAGCAGAGCGGGAAACTCCTACGAGCAGTACTTC.

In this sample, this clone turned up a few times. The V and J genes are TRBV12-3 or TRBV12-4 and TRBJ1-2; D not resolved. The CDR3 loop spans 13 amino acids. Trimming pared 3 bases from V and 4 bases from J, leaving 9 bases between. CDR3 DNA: TGTGCCAGCAGTTTTACTCTCGCCTATGGCTACACCTTC. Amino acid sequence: CASSFTLAYGYTF.

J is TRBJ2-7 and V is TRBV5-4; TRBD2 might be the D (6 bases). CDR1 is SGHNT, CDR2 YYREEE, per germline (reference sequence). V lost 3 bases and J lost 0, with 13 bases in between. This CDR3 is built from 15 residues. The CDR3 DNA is TGTGCCAGCAGCTCAAGAGCGGGCAGCTCCTACGAGCAGTACTTC. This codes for CASSSRAGSSYEQYF. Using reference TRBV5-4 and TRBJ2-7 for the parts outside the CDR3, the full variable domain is ETGVTQSPTHLIKTRGQQVTLRCSSQSGHNTVSWYQQALGQGPQFIFQYYREEENGRGNFPPRFSGLQFPNYSSELNVNALELDDSALYLCASSSRAGSSYEQYFGPGTRLTVT.

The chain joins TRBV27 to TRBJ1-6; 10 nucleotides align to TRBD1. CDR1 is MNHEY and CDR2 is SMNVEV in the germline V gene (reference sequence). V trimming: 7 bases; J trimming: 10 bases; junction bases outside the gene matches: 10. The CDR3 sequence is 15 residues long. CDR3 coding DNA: TGTGCCAGCACTCAGGGGACAGGGGTCAGCTCACCCCTCCACTTT. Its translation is CASTQGTGVSSPLHF.

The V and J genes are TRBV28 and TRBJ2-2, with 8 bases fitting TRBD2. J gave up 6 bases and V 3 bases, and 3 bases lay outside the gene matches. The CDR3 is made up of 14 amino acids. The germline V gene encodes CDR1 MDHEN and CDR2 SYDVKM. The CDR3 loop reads CASSLTSVAGELFF. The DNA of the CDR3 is TGTGCCAGCAGTTTGACTAGCGTAGCCGGGGAGCTGTTTTTT.

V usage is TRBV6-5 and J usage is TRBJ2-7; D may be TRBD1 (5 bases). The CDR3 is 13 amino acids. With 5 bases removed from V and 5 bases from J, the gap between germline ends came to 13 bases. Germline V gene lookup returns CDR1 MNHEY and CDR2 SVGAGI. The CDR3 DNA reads TGTGCCAGCAGTAGGACACCCAGGGACGAGCAGTACTTC. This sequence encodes CASSRTPRDEQYF.

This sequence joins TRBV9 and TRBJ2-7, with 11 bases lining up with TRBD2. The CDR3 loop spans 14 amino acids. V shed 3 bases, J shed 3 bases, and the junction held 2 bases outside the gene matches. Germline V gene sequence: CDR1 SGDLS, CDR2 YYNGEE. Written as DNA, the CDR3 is TGTGCCAGCAGCGCCGGGACTAGCGGCTACGAGCAGTACTTC. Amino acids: CASSAGTSGYEQYF.

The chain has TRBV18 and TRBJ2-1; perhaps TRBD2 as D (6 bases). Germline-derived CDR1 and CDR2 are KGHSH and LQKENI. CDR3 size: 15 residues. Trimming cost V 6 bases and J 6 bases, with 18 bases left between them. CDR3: CASSLGGALGNEQFF. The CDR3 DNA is TGTGCCAGCTCGTTGGGCGGGGCTCTCGGCAATGAGCAGTTCTTC.